This TCR beta chain was retrieved from a study of blood T cell repertoires in COVID-19. Overall study: Specimens from acute and convalescent COVID-19 originated in the United States, Italy and Spain. Sample material is recorded as cDNA or gDNA derived from T cells, B-cell-depleted T cells, or PBMCs.

Study processing details: Reference gene primer amplification in the assay estimated nucleated cell counts. Some clones are missing from TCRdb's copy, which holds only in-frame ones; the method was immunoSEQ multiplex PCR. Clone size and V and J calls were adopted from that table, with D and trimming inferred from the DNA. The sample gives approximately 21,000 clones, 90% of which show up once; approximately 20% is in the top ten. The CDR3 length is 11 residues. Trimming stripped 5 bases from V and 5 bases from J, with 6 bases between. Per germline, CDR1 MNHEY and CDR2 SVGEGT. This receptor was identified in a human donor in a cohort sampled during active COVID-19. Sequencing used peripheral blood. The chain carries TRBV6-2 or TRBV6-3 and TRBJ2-5, with D hard to call. The CDR3 loop reads CASSNPETQYF. CDR3 DNA: TGTGCCAGCAGTAATCCGGAGACCCAGTACTTC.